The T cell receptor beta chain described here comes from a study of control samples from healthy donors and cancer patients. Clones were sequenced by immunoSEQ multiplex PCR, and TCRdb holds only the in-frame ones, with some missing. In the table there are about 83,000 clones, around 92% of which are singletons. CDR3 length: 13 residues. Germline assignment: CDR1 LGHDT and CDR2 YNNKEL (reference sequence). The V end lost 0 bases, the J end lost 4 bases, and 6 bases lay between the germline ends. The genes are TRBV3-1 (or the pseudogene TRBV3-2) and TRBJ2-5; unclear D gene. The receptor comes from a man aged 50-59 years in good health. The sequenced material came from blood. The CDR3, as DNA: TGTGCCAGCAGCCAAGACTATTCAGAGACCCAGTACTTC. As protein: CASSQDYSETQYF.